This is a list of T cell receptor beta chains from one sample in a study of blood T cell repertoires in COVID-19. Assay: immunoSEQ multiplex PCR; the TCRdb copy retains only in-frame clones and omits some. Of around 84,000 clones in the sample, around four fifths are singletons; the top ten hold 18%. Sequencing used peripheral blood. All receptors derive from a man older than 75 with active or convalescent COVID-19. Both conserved end residues are part of each CDR3. The listing skips clone size in some rows; elsewhere it reads once, few, many or a size class.

v_call: TRBV9; j_call: TRBJ2-1; clone_size: .; cdr3_aa: CASSARTSNYNEQFF
v_call: TRBV27; j_call: TRBJ2-3; clone_size: .; cdr3_aa: CASRPHAEDRSTDTQYF
v_call: TRBV6-5; j_call: TRBJ1-2; clone_size: .; cdr3_aa: CASRQNSYGYTF
v_call: TRBV27; j_call: TRBJ1-2; clone_size: .; cdr3_aa: CASSFAGGYGYTF
v_call: TRBV5-4; j_call: TRBJ1-2; clone_size: .; cdr3_aa: CASSQDRTGYGYTF
v_call: TRBV5-1; j_call: TRBJ2-3; clone_size: .; cdr3_aa: CASSILAGAGTDTQYF
v_call: TRBV5-1; j_call: TRBJ2-2; clone_size: few; cdr3_aa: CASSGGTANTGELFF
v_call: TRBV2; j_call: TRBJ2-5; clone_size: .; cdr3_aa: CASSRDRGFDETQYF
v_call: TRBV18; j_call: TRBJ1-1; clone_size: .; cdr3_aa: CASSPPAASEAFF
v_call: TRBV18; j_call: TRBJ1-2; clone_size: .; cdr3_aa: CASSPGTGSRYGYTF
v_call: TRBV12-3/TRBV12-4; j_call: TRBJ1-1; clone_size: once; cdr3_aa: CASSRDSLFEAFF
v_call: TRBV7-2; j_call: TRBJ2-2; clone_size: .; cdr3_aa: CASKGLATDPGELFF
v_call: TRBV28; j_call: TRBJ2-6; clone_size: .; cdr3_aa: CASSSGVWAGANVLTF
v_call: TRBV5-1; j_call: TRBJ2-5; clone_size: .; cdr3_aa: CASSLQGGAMETQYF
v_call: TRBV3-1/TRBV3-2; j_call: TRBJ2-3; clone_size: .; cdr3_aa: CASSQEANTQYF
v_call: TRBV7-9; j_call: TRBJ1-6; clone_size: .; cdr3_aa: CASSLAAGSNNSPLHF
v_call: TRBV5-1; j_call: TRBJ2-1; clone_size: .; cdr3_aa: CASSLGVSSYNEQFF
v_call: TRBV18; j_call: TRBJ2-3; clone_size: once; cdr3_aa: CASSPPSGTDTQYF
v_call: TRBV28; j_call: TRBJ1-2; clone_size: .; cdr3_aa: CASRLGGANYGYTF
v_call: TRBV2; j_call: TRBJ1-4; clone_size: .; cdr3_aa: CASKPGVLDEKLFF